A single sample is the source of the 9 T cell receptor beta chains below, sequenced in a study of blood T cell repertoires in COVID-19. The table came from immunoSEQ multiplex PCR; TCRdb's copy has only in-frame clones and leaves some out. The sample holds about 230,000 clones, 80% to 90% seen once. The sample consisted of peripheral blood. These TCRs come from a man between 40 and 49 years old with active or convalescent COVID-19.

The DNA for the CDR3 is TGTGCCAGCACCTCCCGAGGACAGGGGGCACTTGGCTACACCTTC. Its translation: CASTSRGQGALGYTF. This chain links TRBV5-6 with TRBJ1-2; 11 bases are a match to TRBD1. The length of the CDR3 is 15 residues. V was pared by 6 bases and J by 7 bases, with 11 bases of the junction left unmatched. The germline CDR1 and CDR2 sequences are SGHDT and YYEEEE.

This chain joins TRBV7-2 and TRBJ2-1; D is undetermined. CDR3 length: 12 residues. The V gene's germline CDR1 is SGHTA and CDR2 FQGNSA. V was clipped by 3 bases and J by 6 bases, with 6 bases between them. The CDR3 spells CASSFLSNEQFF. CDR3 coding DNA: TGTGCCAGCAGCTTTCTGTCCAATGAGCAGTTCTTC.

Only one count was recorded for this clone. The chain links TRBV27 to TRBJ2-1; TRBD2 matches 9 bases. Losses at the gene ends were 3 bases for V and 7 bases for J; bases not matched to a gene: 16. Germline CDR1 is MNHEY and CDR2 is SMNVEV (reference sequence). This CDR3 has 18 amino acids. The CDR3: CASSFGRGRGGAGNEQFF. The DNA for the CDR3 is TGTGCCAGCAGTTTTGGAAGGGGACGCGGGGGGGCTGGAAATGAGCAGTTCTTC.

V is TRBV12-3 or TRBV12-4 and J is TRBJ1-2; tentative D call: TRBD1 (6 bases). Deletions cut 6 bases from V and 6 bases from J, with 14 bases between. The CDR3 is made up of 13 amino acids. This chain's CDR3 is CASSPSKGDGYTF. DNA for the CDR3: TGTGCCAGCAGCCCGAGTAAGGGGGATGGCTACACCTTC.

V and J are TRBV5-5 and TRBJ1-6, with 7 bases that match TRBD1. Per the germline V gene, CDR1 is SGHKS and CDR2 is YYEKEE (reference sequence). The V and J ends lost 4 bases and 9 bases, in that order; junction bases with no gene match: 10. The CDR3 runs 15 residues. The CDR3 loop is CASSPGTARGSPLHF. The CDR3 nucleotides read TGTGCCAGCAGCCCCGGGACAGCGAGAGGTTCACCCCTCCACTTT.

The rearrangement joins TRBV10-3 to TRBJ1-2; D is perhaps TRBD1 (6 bases). This CDR3 is 14 amino acids long. Germline CDR1 ENHRY, CDR2 SYGVKD. Trimming pared 10 bases from V and 5 bases from J, leaving 20 bases between. CDR3 nucleotides: TGTGCCACTCAAATCCTGACAGGAGGTTATGGCTACACCTTC. Protein product: CATQILTGGYGYTF.

This chain uses TRBV4-3 with TRBJ2-4; D is perhaps TRBD1 (6 bases). The CDR3 covers 18 residues. The germline V gene encodes CDR1 LGHNA and CDR2 YSLEER. V gave up 9 bases and J gave up 0 bases, with 24 bases separating them. For the CDR3, the DNA is TGCGCCAGTTACACGGACAGACCCTTTGATCTAGCCAAAAACATTCAGTACTTC. It is translated as CASYTDRPFDLAKNIQYF.

The table lists this clone with a count of one. The rearrangement uses TRBV18 and TRBJ1-2; 9 bases align to TRBD1. The CDR3 covers 17 residues. Germline-derived CDR1 and CDR2 are KGHSH and LQKENI. The ends lost 5 bases at V and 4 bases at J; junction bases unmatched: 14. The CDR3 loop reads CASSLPGQGFHGYGYTF. The CDR3 DNA follows: TGTGCCAGCTCATTGCCGGGACAGGGATTTCACGGCTATGGCTACACCTTC.

As to this clone: One end of the junction does not line up with germline, which may come from a read error. This chain connects TRBV29-1 to TRBJ2-5, with D possibly matching TRBD1 (6 bases). The CDR3 runs to 13 residues. The germline gives CDR1 SQVTM, CDR2 ANQGSEA. CDR3 region: CSVVLGGQGTQYF. CDR3 DNA sequence: TGCAGCGTTGTTTTAGGGGGACAAGGGACCCAGTACTTC.